A selection of T cell receptor beta chains follows, all from one sample in a study of blood T cell repertoires in COVID-19. Produced via immunoSEQ multiplex PCR; TCRdb's table is partial and in-frame only. The table includes fewer than 200,000 clones, around 80% detected once. Specimen: PBMCs or T cells enriched from blood (not recorded which). Source of these receptors: a man aged 45-65 years who had recovered from COVID-19. The CDR3 runs from the conserved cysteine through the conserved F or W. A D gene is named only where the DNA matches it firmly. Not every row has a clone size; where given, it reads once, few, many or a size class.

clone size: .
D gene: .
V gene: TRBV6-5
J gene: TRBJ2-5
CDR3 DNA: TGTGCCAGCAGTTACGGGGGGGCAACACAAGAGACCCAGTACTTC
CDR3 protein: CASSYGGATQETQYF

clone size: .
D gene: TRBD1
V gene: TRBV6-5
J gene: TRBJ2-7
CDR3 DNA: TGTGCCATAAGGGCAGGGGGCGAGCAGTACTTC
CDR3 protein: CAIRAGGEQYF

clone size: once
D gene: TRBD1
V gene: TRBV5-1
J gene: TRBJ2-2
CDR3 DNA: TGCGCCAGCAGCTTGTCGGGACAGGGGGCTCTCACTGGGGAGCTGTTTTTT
CDR3 protein: CASSLSGQGALTGELFF

clone size: few
D gene: TRBD1
V gene: TRBV5-1
J gene: TRBJ2-3
CDR3 DNA: TGCGCCAGCAGCTACGGGGACAGGCAGGGGGATACGCAGTATTTT
CDR3 protein: CASSYGDRQGDTQYF

clone size: .
D gene: .
V gene: TRBV2
J gene: TRBJ1-4
CDR3 DNA: TGTGCCAGCAACGTCGGGGGGAATGAAAAACTGTTTTTT
CDR3 protein: CASNVGGNEKLFF

clone size: once
D gene: TRBD2
V gene: TRBV18
J gene: TRBJ2-5
CDR3 DNA: TGTGCCAGCTCCCCCGTGCTAGCGGGGGCCTCGCGGACCCAGTACTTC
CDR3 protein: CASSPVLAGASRTQYF

clone size: once
D gene: TRBD2
V gene: TRBV12-5
J gene: TRBJ2-1
CDR3 DNA: TGTGCTAGTGGTTTGTTTGGCGGACCAGTAGCGGGGGACAACAATGAGCAGTTCTTC
CDR3 protein: CASGLFGGPVAGDNNEQFF

clone size: .
D gene: .
V gene: TRBV5-1
J gene: TRBJ1-2
CDR3 DNA: TGCGCCAGCAGCTTGGTTGCGGGGCTCACCTTC
CDR3 protein: CASSLVAGLTF

clone size: .
D gene: TRBD1
V gene: TRBV6-5
J gene: TRBJ1-5
CDR3 DNA: TGTGCCAGCAGGCTTTCCGGGACAGACTATGGGGCCCAGCATTTT
CDR3 protein: CASRLSGTDYGAQHF

clone size: .
D gene: .
V gene: TRBV19
J gene: TRBJ1-3
CDR3 DNA: TGTGCCAGTAGTACGACAGGACCTGGAAACACCATATATTTT
CDR3 protein: CASSTTGPGNTIYF

clone size: .
D gene: .
V gene: TRBV12-3/TRBV12-4
J gene: TRBJ1-2
CDR3 DNA: TGTGCCAGCAGGCCGGGAGGGAACTATGGCTACACCTTC
CDR3 protein: CASRPGGNYGYTF

clone size: .
D gene: .
V gene: TRBV11-3
J gene: TRBJ1-1
CDR3 DNA: TGTGCCAGCAGCTTAGGGGCAGGGAGGGACACTGAAGCTTTCTTT
CDR3 protein: CASSLGAGRDTEAFF

clone size: .
D gene: TRBD2
V gene: TRBV30
J gene: TRBJ2-3
CDR3 DNA: TGTGCCTGGAGCGGGGGGGCCACAGATACGCAGTATTTT
CDR3 protein: CAWSGGATDTQYF

clone size: once
D gene: .
V gene: TRBV2
J gene: TRBJ2-7
CDR3 DNA: TGTGCCAGCAGTGAAGCCGGCTACGAGCAGTACTTC
CDR3 protein: CASSEAGYEQYF

clone size: .
D gene: .
V gene: TRBV19
J gene: TRBJ2-7
CDR3 DNA: TGTGCCAGTAGTATAGATCTCCCGACTGGGAGCGAGCAGTACTTC
CDR3 protein: CASSIDLPTGSEQYF

clone size: .
D gene: .
V gene: TRBV18
J gene: TRBJ1-5
CDR3 DNA: TGTGCCAGCTCACCACCTGGTCCGGGGAATCAGCCCCAGCATTTT
CDR3 protein: CASSPPGPGNQPQHF

clone size: .
D gene: .
V gene: TRBV7-2
J gene: TRBJ2-5
CDR3 DNA: TGTGCCAGCAGTCTTCAAGAGACCCAGTACTTC
CDR3 protein: CASSLQETQYF

clone size: .
D gene: TRBD2
V gene: TRBV29-1
J gene: TRBJ2-5
CDR3 DNA: TGCAGCGTTGAAAATAGCGGGGGGGCCGAGACCCAGTACTTC
CDR3 protein: CSVENSGGAETQYF

clone size: .
D gene: TRBD2
V gene: TRBV7-3
J gene: TRBJ2-1
CDR3 DNA: TGTGCCAGCAGCTTAGCGGGGGAATACAATGAGCAGTTCTTC
CDR3 protein: CASSLAGEYNEQFF

clone size: .
D gene: .
V gene: TRBV10-3
J gene: TRBJ2-7
CDR3 DNA: TGTGCCATCAGCCAAGACATCCACGAGCAGTACTTC
CDR3 protein: CAISQDIHEQYF

clone size: .
D gene: .
V gene: TRBV25-1
J gene: TRBJ1-6
CDR3 DNA: TGTGCCAGCGAGCCGTTTCTTAATTCACCCCTCCACTTT
CDR3 protein: CASEPFLNSPLHF

clone size: .
D gene: .
V gene: TRBV23-1
J gene: TRBJ1-1
CDR3 DNA: TGCGCCAGCAGTCGATATAGGACATCGATGAAAGCTTTCTTT
CDR3 protein: CASSRYRTSMKAFF

clone size: .
D gene: .
V gene: TRBV19
J gene: TRBJ1-1
CDR3 DNA: TGTGCCAGTAGAGACCAGGACATGAACACTGAAGCTTTCTTT
CDR3 protein: CASRDQDMNTEAFF

clone size: .
D gene: TRBD1
V gene: TRBV24-1
J gene: TRBJ2-3
CDR3 DNA: TGTGCCACCAGTGATCCCCCGGGACAGGGAGGGGCAGATACGCAGTATTTT
CDR3 protein: CATSDPPGQGGADTQYF

clone size: once
D gene: .
V gene: TRBV24-1
J gene: TRBJ2-7
CDR3 DNA: TGTGCCACCCATTCGTTTGAGGGGGGGCCGACCTACGAGCAGTACTTC
CDR3 protein: CATHSFEGGPTYEQYF

clone size: .
D gene: TRBD1
V gene: TRBV3-1/TRBV3-2
J gene: TRBJ2-2
CDR3 DNA: TGTGCCAGCAGCCGGGGGACAGCCAACACCGGGGAGCTGTTTTTT
CDR3 protein: CASSRGTANTGELFF

clone size: .
D gene: TRBD1
V gene: TRBV28
J gene: TRBJ1-2
CDR3 DNA: TGTGCCAGCAGTTTACGAGGGACAGGGACGTATGGCTACACCTTC
CDR3 protein: CASSLRGTGTYGYTF

clone size: .
D gene: TRBD2
V gene: TRBV10-3
J gene: TRBJ2-7
CDR3 DNA: TGTGCCATCAGTGAGACCCCCGGACTAGCGGGTGTCTTGCAGTACTTC
CDR3 protein: CAISETPGLAGVLQYF

clone size: .
D gene: TRBD1
V gene: TRBV15
J gene: TRBJ2-5
CDR3 DNA: TGTGCCACCAGCAGAGGAAGCGGACAGGGTTGGGCCCAGTACTTC
CDR3 protein: CATSRGSGQGWAQYF

clone size: .
D gene: TRBD1
V gene: TRBV6-5
J gene: TRBJ2-5
CDR3 DNA: TGTGCCAGCAGTTCGATGGGACAGGTGTATGAGACCCAGTACTTC
CDR3 protein: CASSSMGQVYETQYF

clone size: once
D gene: TRBD1
V gene: TRBV3-1/TRBV3-2
J gene: TRBJ2-2
CDR3 DNA: TGTGCCAGCAGCGCAAGGGGACAGTCAGGACGCACCGGGGAGCTGTTTTTT
CDR3 protein: CASSARGQSGRTGELFF

clone size: .
D gene: TRBD2
V gene: TRBV4-1
J gene: TRBJ2-1
CDR3 DNA: TGCGCCAGCAAGCCGGCCGGGACTAGCGGATACAATGAGCAGTTCTTC
CDR3 protein: CASKPAGTSGYNEQFF

clone size: .
D gene: TRBD2
V gene: TRBV5-1
J gene: TRBJ2-3
CDR3 DNA: TGCGCCAGCAGCTTGGTGGGCGGGGGGGCCGCCGATACGCAGTATTTT
CDR3 protein: CASSLVGGGAADTQYF

clone size: many
D gene: TRBD1
V gene: TRBV4-2
J gene: TRBJ2-7
CDR3 DNA: TGTGCCAGCAGCCAAGACCCCATAGTGACAGGGGCCCTCTCGGAGCAGTACTTC
CDR3 protein: CASSQDPIVTGALSEQYF

clone size: .
D gene: .
V gene: TRBV30
J gene: TRBJ1-5
CDR3 DNA: TGTGCCTGGAGGGGGAGAGACAATCAGCCCCAGCATTTT
CDR3 protein: CAWRGRDNQPQHF

clone size: few
D gene: TRBD1
V gene: TRBV10-3
J gene: TRBJ1-1
CDR3 DNA: TGTGCCATCAGAGAACAGGGGGCGGGTGCTTTCTTT
CDR3 protein: CAIREQGAGAFF

clone size: .
D gene: .
V gene: TRBV24-1
J gene: TRBJ1-2
CDR3 DNA: TGTGCCACCAGTGCCGATGTAGGGGGACGCAGTGGCTACACCTTC
CDR3 protein: CATSADVGGRSGYTF

clone size: .
D gene: .
V gene: TRBV7-9
J gene: TRBJ1-1
CDR3 DNA: TGTGCCAGCAGCTTACGGGGGATAGACACTGAAGCTTTCTTT
CDR3 protein: CASSLRGIDTEAFF

clone size: .
D gene: TRBD1
V gene: TRBV7-9
J gene: TRBJ2-4
CDR3 DNA: TGTGCAGCAGCTATTGCGGGGACAGGGGCCAAAAACATTCAGTACTTC
CDR3 protein: CAAAIAGTGAKNIQYF

clone size: .
D gene: .
V gene: TRBV10-3
J gene: TRBJ1-2
CDR3 DNA: TGTGCCATCAGTGATAACGAGGGTGGCTATGGCTACACCTTC
CDR3 protein: CAISDNEGGYGYTF

clone size: .
D gene: TRBD1
V gene: TRBV24-1
J gene: TRBJ1-4
CDR3 DNA: TGTGCCACCCGGGACAGAACAACTAATGAAAAACTGTTTTTT
CDR3 protein: CATRDRTTNEKLFF

clone size: few
D gene: TRBD1
V gene: TRBV3-1/TRBV3-2
J gene: TRBJ1-1
CDR3 DNA: TGTGCCAGCAGCCAGCCGGACAGGGGAACTGAAGCTTTCTTT
CDR3 protein: CASSQPDRGTEAFF

clone size: .
D gene: .
V gene: TRBV5-1
J gene: TRBJ1-6
CDR3 DNA: TGCGCCAGCAGGGCCAGGGAAGGTTCACCCCTCCACTTT
CDR3 protein: CASRAREGSPLHF

clone size: .
D gene: .
V gene: TRBV30
J gene: TRBJ2-6
CDR3 DNA: TGTGCCTGGAGTGTAGGGCAGCGGGTCCTGACTTTC
CDR3 protein: CAWSVGQRVLTF

clone size: .
D gene: TRBD2
V gene: TRBV3-1/TRBV3-2
J gene: TRBJ2-5
CDR3 DNA: TGTGCCAGCAGCCGCCGTCTAGCGGGGGGGCTCGAGACCCAGTACTTC
CDR3 protein: CASSRRLAGGLETQYF

clone size: .
D gene: .
V gene: TRBV5-1
J gene: TRBJ2-1
CDR3 DNA: TGCGCCAGCAGCCAGGGATCCTACAATGAGCAGTTCTTC
CDR3 protein: CASSQGSYNEQFF

clone size: .
D gene: TRBD1
V gene: TRBV30
J gene: TRBJ1-2
CDR3 DNA: TGTGCCTGTACAGGGGATTGGGGCTACACCTTC
CDR3 protein: CACTGDWGYTF

clone size: .
D gene: .
V gene: TRBV3-1/TRBV3-2
J gene: TRBJ2-1
CDR3 DNA: TGTGCCAGCAGCCAAGCGGGCTCCTACAATGAGCAGTTCTTC
CDR3 protein: CASSQAGSYNEQFF

clone size: medium-sized
D gene: TRBD2
V gene: TRBV7-9
J gene: TRBJ2-5
CDR3 DNA: TGTGCCAGCAGCCCAGGACTAGGTTCCCAAGAGACCCAGTACTTC
CDR3 protein: CASSPGLGSQETQYF

clone size: once
D gene: .
V gene: TRBV12-3/TRBV12-4
J gene: TRBJ1-2
CDR3 DNA: TGTGCCAGCAGTTTATCAGGGGCCGCGGGCTACACCTTC
CDR3 protein: CASSLSGAAGYTF

clone size: .
D gene: .
V gene: TRBV19
J gene: TRBJ1-5
CDR3 DNA: TGTGCCAGTTCGCTTCTTCTACGGGGGGCTCAGCCCCAGCATTTT
CDR3 protein: CASSLLLRGAQPQHF

clone size: .
D gene: TRBD1
V gene: TRBV11-2
J gene: TRBJ1-2
CDR3 DNA: TGTGCCAGCAGCCTCGACAGGGGGGATGGCTACACCTTC
CDR3 protein: CASSLDRGDGYTF

clone size: once
D gene: TRBD1
V gene: TRBV30
J gene: TRBJ1-3
CDR3 DNA: TGTGCCTGGAGTCAGGGGGCGCGTGGAAACACCATATATTTT
CDR3 protein: CAWSQGARGNTIYF